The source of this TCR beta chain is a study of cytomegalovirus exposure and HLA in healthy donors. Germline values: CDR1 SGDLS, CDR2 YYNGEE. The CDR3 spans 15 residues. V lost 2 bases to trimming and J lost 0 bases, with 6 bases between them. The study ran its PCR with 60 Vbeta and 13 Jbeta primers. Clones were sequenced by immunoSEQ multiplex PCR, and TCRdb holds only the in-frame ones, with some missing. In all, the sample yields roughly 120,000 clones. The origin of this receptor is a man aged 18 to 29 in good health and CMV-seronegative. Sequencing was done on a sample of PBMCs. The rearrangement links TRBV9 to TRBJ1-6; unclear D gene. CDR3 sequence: CASSVSSSYNSPLHF. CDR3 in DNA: TGTGCCAGCAGCGTTTCCAGCTCCTATAATTCACCCCTCCACTTT.